A single TCR beta chain is shown here with its context. Its cognate antigen is unknown. Germline CDR1 KGHSH, CDR2 LQKENI. This CDR3 spans 16 amino acids. Trimming at V came to 3 bases and at J to 2 bases, leaving 9 bases not matched to a gene. The table came from immunoSEQ multiplex PCR; TCRdb's copy has only in-frame clones and leaves some out. In the table there are approximately 1,500,000 clones, around 98% of which are singletons. This entry comes from a study of shared clonotypes between healthy human individuals. Overall study findings and caveats: The study sampled only blood, and tissue repertoires likely differ. On the whole, naive subsets had larger estimated richness than memory subsets had.

The clonotype was recovered from a man between 25 and 39 years old in good health. Specimen: naive CD4+ T cells sorted from blood. Subset indicated: CD45RA+ positively selected. V and J are TRBV18 and TRBJ2-7; the match to TRBD1 covers 8 bases. The chain's CDR3 is CASSPINPQGAYEQYF. CDR3 in DNA: TGTGCCAGCTCACCCATAAATCCACAGGGGGCCTACGAGCAGTACTTC.